The clone carrying this T cell receptor beta chain was picked up many times. The antigen is undetermined. The CDR3 totals 13 residues. Germline V gives CDR1 SGDLS, CDR2 YYNGEE. The V gene end was trimmed by 3 bases and the J gene end by 12 bases; junction bases not matched to a gene: 6. This specimen comes from a study of CD8+CD57+ T cells in acquired aplastic anemia. Points from the study as a whole: Patients shared under 30 CD8+ CDR3 sequences with controls. CD8+ Simpson's diversity in patients was not significantly different from that in controls.

The template used for profiling TCR beta VDJ and CDR3 was genomic DNA. TCRdb reprocessed the reads with MiXCR, giving one entry per CDR3 protein. Of 150,000 to 200,000 distinct CDR3 sequences in the sample, 64% were seen once. The source is a human donor with severe aplastic anemia or a healthy control (not recorded which). Material for sequencing was sorted CD4+, CD8+, or CD8+CD57+ T cells (not recorded which) from PBMCs. The chain joins TRBV9 to TRBJ1-6, with 7 bases lining up with TRBD1. CDR3 sequence: CASSAGGSEPLHF. DNA of the CDR3: TGTGCCAGCAGCGCAGGGGGTTCGGAACCCCTCCACTTT.